Each of the 9 T cell receptor beta chains below was sequenced from the same sample in a study of cytomegalovirus exposure and HLA in healthy donors. TCRdb's copy holds only in-frame clones and misses some; the assay was immunoSEQ multiplex PCR. The sample records roughly 60,000 clones, around nine tenths being singletons. The sample taken for sequencing was PBMCs. These receptors all come from a woman between 25 and 40 years old in good health and CMV-seronegative.

This chain connects TRBV28 to TRBJ2-1; TRBD2 aligns across 8 bases. Germline-derived CDR1 and CDR2 are MDHEN and SYDVKM. The CDR3 covers 15 residues. The V and J ends lost 3 bases and 4 bases, in that order; junction bases with no gene match: 5. CDR3 protein: CASSFEREQYNEQFF. CDR3 DNA sequence: TGTGCCAGCAGTTTCGAGCGGGAGCAATACAATGAGCAGTTCTTC.

The chain has TRBV7-8 and TRBJ2-1; 8 bases map to TRBD2. Per germline, CDR1 SGHVS and CDR2 FQNEAQ. There are 16 residues in the CDR3. The V and J ends lost 2 bases and 9 bases, in that order; junction bases with no gene match: 12. The CDR3 sequence is CASSLTSGSGFGEQFF. The CDR3 nucleotides are TGTGCCAGCAGCTTAACAAGCGGGAGTGGGTTTGGTGAGCAGTTCTTC.

The V call is TRBV28, the J call TRBJ1-5, with TRBD1 as a possible D gene (5 bases). The germline gives CDR1 MDHEN, CDR2 SYDVKM. The CDR3 is 12 residues long. V was clipped by 6 bases and J by 7 bases, with 10 bases between them. CDR3 protein: CASREKGQPQHF. The CDR3 region has the DNA TGTGCCAGCAGGGAAAAGGGGCAGCCCCAGCATTTT.

This clone occurred once. This chain uses TRBV2 with TRBJ2-1, with 8 bases matching TRBD1. The V gene end was trimmed by 9 bases and the J gene end by 7 bases; junction bases not matched to a gene: 8. Germline V gives CDR1 SNHLY, CDR2 FYNNEI. CDR3 length equals 13 residues. Here the CDR3 DNA reads TGTGCCAGTAAGTCGGACAGGGCGAATGAGCAGTTCTTC. Encoded protein: CASKSDRANEQFF.

The J gene is TRBJ2-3, the V gene TRBV5-1; D not resolved. V dropped 5 bases and J dropped 2 bases, with 6 bases sitting between them. The CDR3 spans 12 residues. Germline values: CDR1 SGHRS, CDR2 YFSETQ. CDR3 in amino acids: CASSRSTDTQYF. The CDR3 nucleotides read TGCGCCAGCAGTAGATCCACAGATACGCAGTATTTT.

This rearrangement joins TRBV9 to TRBJ1-2; D is unresolved. Trimming removed 7 bases from V and 2 bases from J, with 18 bases in between. This CDR3 has 15 amino acids. The V gene's germline CDR1 is SGDLS and CDR2 YYNGEE. CDR3 region: CASSQNPGNNYGYTF. In DNA, the CDR3 is TGTGCCAGCTCCCAGAATCCGGGAAACAACTATGGCTACACCTTC.

V is TRBV2 and J is TRBJ2-1; D perhaps matches TRBD2 (6 bases). V lost 2 bases to trimming and J lost 4 bases, with 12 bases between them. The CDR3 runs to 15 residues. Germline CDR1 SNHLY, CDR2 FYNNEI. The CDR3 coding sequence is TGTGCCAGCAGTGAATCGGGCGGGGAATACAATGAGCAGTTCTTC. This encodes CASSESGGEYNEQFF.

The chain employs TRBV25-1 and TRBJ2-2; maybe TRBD2 (5 bases). The germline V gene has CDR1 MGHDK and CDR2 SYGVNS. This CDR3 comprises 15 residues. Trimming pared 4 bases from V and 3 bases from J, leaving 12 bases between. CDR3 sequence reads: CASSGRRSDTGELFF. The CDR3 nucleotides are TGTGCCAGCAGTGGGCGGAGGTCGGACACCGGGGAGCTGTTTTTT.

This clone has only a few counts. The V gene is TRBV4-2, the J gene TRBJ1-1; possibly TRBD1 for D (5 bases). Germline V lookup: CDR1 LGHNA, CDR2 YNFKEQ. The CDR3 is 12 residues long. V lost 3 bases and J 7 bases, leaving 9 bases between the germline ends. CDR3 protein: CASSHSTGEAFF. The CDR3 nucleotides are TGTGCCAGCAGCCATTCCACAGGTGAAGCTTTCTTT.